The following is a T cell receptor beta chain sequence with its context. Its specificity is not known. Repertoires were generated with immunoSEQ multiplex PCR, while TCRdb's copy carries only in-frame clones and drops some. This repertoire shows about 140,000 clones, about 90% found once; its top ten account for around 8%. This entry belongs to a study of T cell responses to AZD1222 COVID-19 vaccine. Study-wide results and limits: It should be noted that donors were predominantly white British and more often female, and clonal diversity was possibly underestimated. Spike was spanned by vaccine-associated CD4 TCRs, which were dominant at 160-218 and 743-854.

This TCR came from an adult who received the MenACWY meningococcal vaccine as a control. Specimen: peripheral blood, collected 28 days after the second dose of the MenACWY control vaccine.

The CDR3 loop reads CASSMDGRATNEKLFF. The CDR3 DNA reads TGTGCCAGTAGTATGGACGGTAGGGCAACTAATGAAAAACTGTTTTTT. The chain recombines TRBV19 with TRBJ1-4; D remains unclear. The CDR3 is 16 amino acids. CDR1 is LNHDA and CDR2 is SQIVND in the germline V gene (reference sequence). V lost 3 bases and J 0 bases, leaving 11 bases between the germline ends.